A selection of T cell receptor beta chains follows, all from one sample in a study of post-analysis software for immune sequencing data. TCRdb passed the PCR reads through MiXCR, listing each CDR3 protein once. The sample has 150,000 to 200,000 distinct CDR3 sequences; 30% to 45% are singletons. The material sequenced was blood, taken after autologous hematopoietic stem cell transplantation. The receptor source for this set is a girl aged 10 to 17 with multiple sclerosis. Both conserved end residues are part of each CDR3.

CDR3 length	V gene	J gene	CDR3 protein
15	TRBV3-1	TRBJ1-5	CASSQVWQGGQPQHF
15	TRBV29-1	NA	CSVRAPGTLPHEQYF
17	TRBV14	TRBJ2-1	CASSLKPGPGGTGEQFF
13	TRBV7-9	TRBJ2-1	CASSSEGGNEQFF
14	TRBV7-9	TRBJ2-1	CASLGLAGVVRQFF
17	TRBV15	TRBJ1-5	CATSRPPRTGRNQPQHF
12	TRBV28	TRBJ1-5	CATSREAQPQHF
14	TRBV6-5	TRBJ1-4	CASSYGGANEKLFF
15	TRBV3-1	TRBJ1-4	CASSQTGTEQEKLFF
13	TRBV4-1	TRBJ2-1	CASSQEQYGEQFF
15	TRBV20-1	TRBJ2-5	CSARAWGGSYNEQYF
17	TRBV27	TRBJ1-2	CASSITAAGVPNYGYTF
18	TRBV20-1	TRBJ2-1	CSALPIAGGLTSYNEQFF
14	TRBV6-5	TRBJ1-1	CASSYSAGNTEAFF
16	TRBV5-6	TRBJ2-1	CASSLWAPLYYNEQFF
13	TRBV20-1	TRBJ2-7	CSARDTPVREQYF
15	TRBV5-6	TRBJ2-1	CASRFDRTPYNEQFF
16	TRBV5-1	TRBJ2-3	CASSPGLHPSGDTQYF
17	TRBV7-8	TRBJ2-1	CASSFRRAPHSPNEQFF
16	TRBV5-5	TRBJ2-5	CASSTVASAGIGTQYF
15	TRBV10-3	TRBJ2-7	CAISEPRTGVLEQYF
14	TRBV4-3	TRBJ2-7	CASSQGLSSYEQYF
16	TRBV20-1	TRBJ2-3	CSASSLSVGFTDTQYF
13	TRBV29-1	TRBJ2-3	CSVRGLHTDTQYF
14	TRBV20-1	TRBJ2-5	CSAPNPTDWATQYF
15	TRBV7-8	TRBJ2-7	CASSLAGQGEYEQYF
13	TRBV29-1	TRBJ2-7	CSVKDQNSYEQYF
15	TRBV6-4	TRBJ2-2	CASAPGQGAPGELFF
14	TRBV5-6	TRBJ2-4	CASSLVSGRDIQYF
14	TRBV29-1	TRBJ2-1	CSVKGTLTYNEQFF
14	TRBV12-3/TRBV12-4	TRBJ2-1	CASSLGSGYNEQCF
16	TRBV7-2	TRBJ2-3	CASSLTGLAGEDTQYF
16	TRBV28	TRBJ2-7	CASSLSRIPSSYEQYF
14	TRBV10-3	TRBJ2-7	CAISVRDLSYEQYF
14	TRBV7-6	TRBJ2-7	CASSLVGPSYEQYF
16	TRBV12-3/TRBV12-4	TRBJ1-2	CASSPGSQKANYGYTF
15	TRBV10-2	TRBJ2-7	CASRLAGGPSYEQYF
16	TRBV27	TRBJ1-2	CASSLDRGRSTDGYTF
11	TRBV10-3	TRBJ2-7	CAISQTYEQYF
13	TRBV20-1	TRBJ2-1	CSAKRGNYNEQFF
15	TRBV5-1	TRBJ2-4	CASSLASVGKNIQYF
15	TRBV5-5	TRBJ2-1	CASSLGTVIVNEQFF
14	TRBV30	TRBJ1-2	CAWSSTGTGYGYTF
12	TRBV28	TRBJ2-3	CASDRGQDTQYF
14	TRBV28	TRBJ2-3	CASNHGGRTDTQYF
14	TRBV12-3/TRBV12-4	TRBJ2-3	CASSLLGPTDTQYF
15	TRBV11-2	TRBJ2-3	CASSLDSGRADTQYF
12	TRBV29-1	TRBJ2-2	CSVVALAGELFF
14	TRBV27	TRBJ1-5	CASSQTGGNQPQHF
13	TRBV7-3	TRBJ2-3	CASSLKGTDTQYF
15	TRBV9	TRBJ1-2	CASSPSGRGGYGYTF
17	TRBV20-1	TRBJ1-6	CSARRGQGAVSNSPLHF
14	TRBV29-1	TRBJ2-3	CSVGPPRGTDTQYF
12	TRBV20-1	TRBJ2-7	CSARDSSRKQYF
16	TRBV6-5	TRBJ1-6	CASSYGSSGLGSPLHF